The clone carrying this T cell receptor (beta chain) turned up a few times. This record comes from a study of T cells after yellow fever vaccination. Across the whole study: Low-cell-number fractions underwent preparation using SMART-Seq v4 Ultra Low Input.

Overall study results and limits: Primary-vaccination clones mostly resurfaced post-booster (96% CD4, roughly 87% CD8).

Template-switching 5'RACE yielded the TCR cDNA; a universal primer site and UMIs were added in the process. TCRdb reanalysed the 5' RACE reads using MiXCR and keeps one entry per CDR3 protein. This table has approximately 85,000 distinct CDR3 sequences, about 14% appearing once. The germline V gene has CDR1 LNHDA and CDR2 SQIVND (reference sequence). The V gene lost 11 bases and the J gene lost 2 bases, with 16 bases spanning the gap. The CDR3 covers 13 residues. This chain connects TRBV19 to TRBJ2-7; TRBD2 is a possible D gene (5 bases). The origin of this receptor is a man aged 18 to 35 who received the YFV17D yellow fever vaccine. Here the sequenced sample was CD8+ T cells not binding an NS4B(214-222) dextramer, sorted from PBMCs, taken approximately 22 days after the first yellow fever vaccination. The CDR3 DNA follows: TGTGCCTGTTCTCGGGGATTCCCCTACGAGCAGTACTTC. Translation gives CACSRGFPYEQYF.